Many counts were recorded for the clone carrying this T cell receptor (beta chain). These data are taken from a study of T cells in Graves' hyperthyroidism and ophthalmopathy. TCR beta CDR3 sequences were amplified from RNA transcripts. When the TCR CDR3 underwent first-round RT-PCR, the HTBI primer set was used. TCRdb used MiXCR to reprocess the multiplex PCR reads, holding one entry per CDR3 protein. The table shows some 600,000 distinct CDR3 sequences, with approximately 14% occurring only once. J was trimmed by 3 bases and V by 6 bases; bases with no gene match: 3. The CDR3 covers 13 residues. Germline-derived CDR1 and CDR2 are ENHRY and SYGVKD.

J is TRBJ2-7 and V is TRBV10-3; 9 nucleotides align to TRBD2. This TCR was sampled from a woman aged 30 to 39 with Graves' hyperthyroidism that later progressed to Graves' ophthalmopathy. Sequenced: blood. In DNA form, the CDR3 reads TGTGCCATCAGCGCGGGGGGGTACTACGAGCAGTACTTC. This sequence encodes CAISAGGYYEQYF.